These 19 T cell receptor beta chains share one sample of origin, sequenced in a study of regulatory T cells in long-lasting Graves disease. For TCR beta, libraries came from iRepertoire HTBI primers and Arm-PCR of CDR3 regions. TCRdb ran MiXCR on the multiplex PCR reads and lists one entry per CDR3 protein. The sample consists of 600,000 to 800,000 distinct CDR3 sequences, 30% of them appearing once. Time point denoted: persistent/refractory GD, antithyroid drugs over 5 years with positive TRAb. RNA extracted from PBMCs served as the sequencing template. The starting material was peripheral blood mononuclear cells (PBMCs), obtained when the disease was refractory, from a patient treated with antithyroid drugs. The receptor source for this set is a female donor with Graves disease.

This clonotype was observed many times. The chain combines TRBV6-2 or TRBV6-3 with TRBJ1-1; a possible D gene is TRBD1 (6 bases). CDR1 MNHEY and CDR2 SVGEGT come from the germline V gene. V was cut by 2 bases and J by 10 bases, with 20 bases left in between. CDR3 length equals 15 residues. The CDR3 bases are TGTGCCAGCAGTTACGAGCCCGCTGAGGAACAGGGAGCTTTCTTT. It codes for CASSYEPAEEQGAFF.

This clonotype appeared a few times. The V and J genes are TRBV29-1 and TRBJ1-1, with D possibly being TRBD1 (6 bases). The V end lost 6 bases, the J end lost 6 bases, and 14 bases lay between the germline ends. CDR3 length equals 12 residues. The germline CDR1 and CDR2 sequences are SQVTM and ANQGSEA. The CDR3 protein is CSVRTGTPEAFF. CDR3 bases: TGCAGCGTCAGAACCGGGACACCTGAAGCTTTCTTT.

This clonotype was picked up a small number of times. The V call is TRBV12-5, the J call TRBJ2-5; 14 positions match TRBD2. The CDR3 extends over 16 amino acids. Germline V gene data show CDR1 as LGHNT and CDR2 as FRNRAP. Trimming removed 7 bases from V and 3 bases from J; junction bases left unmatched: 7. CDR3 loop: CASAPGLAGVEETQYF. In nucleotides, the CDR3 is TGTGCTAGTGCCCCGGGACTAGCGGGAGTTGAAGAGACCCAGTACTTC.

This clonotype was picked up many times. This chain uses TRBV28 with TRBJ1-2; 8 nucleotides line up with TRBD1. The CDR3 is 14 amino acids. In germline, CDR1 is MDHEN, CDR2 SYDVKM. V shed 5 bases, J shed 3 bases, and the junction held 5 bases outside the gene matches. The CDR3 DNA reads as TGTGCCAGCAGTCTCAGGGGGCGCGACTATGGCTACACCTTC. Its protein product is CASSLRGRDYGYTF.

Turning to this clonotype: Given a much more abundant clone one base away, this may be a read error. This rearrangement joins TRBV12-3 or TRBV12-4 to TRBJ1-2, with TRBD1 matching 7 bases. This CDR3 spans 13 amino acids. V shed 3 bases and J 6 bases; nucleotides not matched to a gene: 4. In nucleotides, the CDR3 is TGTGCCAGCAGTTTTCGGCAGGGGGATGGCTACACCTTC. Translated: CASSFRQGDGYTF.

This clonotype was recorded only once. The V and J genes are TRBV29-1 and TRBJ1-3; the D gene is possibly TRBD1 (6 bases). Trimming removed 4 bases at V and 8 bases at J, with 15 bases between. In germline, CDR1 is SQVTM, CDR2 ANQGSEA. The CDR3 consists of 13 residues. The CDR3 is CSVARGALDTIYF. The CDR3 DNA reads TGCAGCGTTGCGCGGGGGGCGTTGGACACCATATATTTT.

The J gene is TRBJ1-5, the V gene TRBV19; D remains ambiguous. The CDR3 spans 15 residues. The V end was cut by 4 bases, the J end by 3 bases, with 13 bases between. Germline CDR1 and CDR2: LNHDA and SQIVND (reference sequence). DNA for the CDR3: TGTGCCAGTAGTAGGTTACGCCCCCACAATCAGCCCCAGCATTTT. This codes for CASSRLRPHNQPQHF. Full variable domain (remainder filled in from reference TRBV19 and TRBJ1-5): DGGITQSPKYLFRKEGQNVTLSCEQNLNHDAMYWYRQDPGQGLRLIYYSQIVNDFQKGDIAEGYSVSREKKESFPLTVTSAQKNPTAFYLCASSRLRPHNQPQHFGDGTRLSIL.

This clonotype came up once. The V gene is TRBV19, the J gene TRBJ1-5; D not resolved. Germline V gene sequence: CDR1 LNHDA, CDR2 SQIVND (reference sequence). The CDR3 contains 15 residues. V was trimmed by 0 bases and J by 0 bases, leaving 6 bases between them. CDR3 nucleotide sequence: TGTGCCAGTAGTATAGAAAATAATAGCAATCAGCCCCAGCATTTT. It translates to CASSIENNSNQPQHF.

This clonotype turned up a few times. This chain connects TRBV25-1 to TRBJ2-5; TRBD2 matches 9 bases. CDR3 length: 17 residues. The trim removed 3 bases at V and 4 bases at J, leaving 12 bases unmatched. From germline, CDR1 is MGHDK and CDR2 SYGVNS. The CDR3 sequence: CASSEGGLSGRGETQYF. In DNA form, the CDR3 reads TGTGCCAGCAGTGAGGGGGGGCTTAGCGGGAGAGGAGAGACCCAGTACTTC.

This chain links TRBV3-1 with TRBJ2-7; D may be TRBD1 (5 bases). This CDR3 has 14 residues. Germline V CDR1 and CDR2: LGHDT, YNNKEL (reference sequence). Trimming took 10 bases from V and 1 from J, leaving 17 bases between them. The DNA for the CDR3 is TGTGCCAACTCAGACGGACAACCTTCCTACGAGCAGTACTTC. It translates to CANSDGQPSYEQYF.

The genes are TRBV7-2 and TRBJ1-2; possibly TRBD1 for D (6 bases). The CDR3 has 15 amino acids. Trimming left V 4 bases short and J 0 bases short, with 12 bases between. Germline V gives CDR1 SGHTA, CDR2 FQGNSA. The CDR3 reads CASSSNRVSNYGYTF. The CDR3 DNA reads TGTGCCAGCAGCTCAAACAGGGTCTCTAACTATGGCTACACCTTC. The full variable domain, completed using reference TRBV7-2 and TRBJ1-2, is GAGVSQSPSNKVTEKGKDVELRCDPISGHTALYWYRQSLGQGLEFLIYFQGNSAPDKSGLPSDRFSAERTGGSVSTLTIQRTQQEDSAVYLCASSSNRVSNYGYTFGSGTRLTVV.

The genes are TRBV15 and TRBJ2-3, with a tentative D call TRBD2 (6 bases). Germline V gene sequence: CDR1 LNHNV, CDR2 YYDKDF (reference sequence). The germline V and J ends were trimmed by 2 bases and 1 base, with 16 bases remaining between them. This CDR3 has 17 residues. The CDR3 DNA reads TGTGCCACCAGCAGAACTACCCCGGGACTCCGCACAGATACGCAGTATTTT. It is translated as CATSRTTPGLRTDTQYF.

This clonotype was observed a handful of times. The chain has TRBV7-3 and TRBJ2-3; D possibly matches TRBD1 or TRBD2 (5 bases each). Looked up from germline, CDR1 is SGHTA and CDR2 is FQGTGA. The CDR3 is 14 amino acids. V dropped 2 bases and J dropped 1 base, with 7 bases sitting between them. The DNA of the CDR3 is TGTGCCAGCAGCTTATCGGGACGCACAGATACGCAGTATTTT. The encoded protein is CASSLSGRTDTQYF.

This clonotype was picked up a small number of times. The chain joins TRBV6-1 to TRBJ2-7; tentative D call: TRBD1 (6 bases). The CDR3 totals 14 residues. Trimming left V 6 bases short and J 3 bases short, with 15 bases between. From germline, CDR1 is MNHNS and CDR2 SASEGT. CDR3 protein: CASSYRDTYYEQYF. In DNA, the CDR3 is TGTGCCAGCAGCTACCGGGACACTTACTACGAGCAGTACTTC.

This sequence joins TRBV7-9 and TRBJ1-1; 7 bases are a match to TRBD1. The V segment lost 3 bases and the J segment 3 bases; nucleotides outside the gene matches: 10. Germline V gene sequence: CDR1 SEHNR, CDR2 FQNEAQ (reference sequence). The CDR3 runs to 16 residues. CDR3 amino acids: CASSLAGGYRDTEAFF. The DNA for the CDR3 is TGTGCCAGCAGCTTGGCAGGGGGATACCGAGACACTGAAGCTTTCTTT.

This clonotype was seen more than once but under ten times. The rearrangement links TRBV7-8 to TRBJ1-2; 7 bases align to TRBD1. In germline, CDR1 is SGHVS, CDR2 FQNEAQ. This CDR3 is built from 15 residues. After removal of 0 bases from V and 2 bases from J, the junction contained 3 bases not matched to a gene. CDR3 region: CASSLAGTENYGYTF. Written as DNA, the CDR3 is TGTGCCAGCAGCTTAGCTGGGACAGAAAACTATGGCTACACCTTC.

This clonotype was seen more than once but under ten times. This chain uses TRBV18 with TRBJ1-1; D uncertain. The CDR3 is 18 amino acids. The germline V gene encodes CDR1 KGHSH and CDR2 LQKENI. The V gene lost 4 bases and the J gene lost 0 bases, with 21 bases spanning the gap. Here the CDR3 reads CASSQHPMHGVMNTEAFF. The CDR3 region has the DNA TGTGCCAGCTCACAACACCCGATGCACGGGGTAATGAACACTGAAGCTTTCTTT. Filled out from reference TRBV18 and TRBJ1-1, the complete variable domain reads NAGVMQNPRHLVRRRGQEARLRCSPMKGHSHVYWYRQLPEEGLKFMVYLQKENIIDESGMPKERFSAEFPKEGPSILRIQQVVRGDSAAYFCASSQHPMHGVMNTEAFFGQGTRLTVV.

This clonotype was counted a single time. The gene calls are TRBV3-1 and TRBJ2-7; D gene ambiguous. In germline, CDR1 is LGHDT, CDR2 YNNKEL (reference sequence). Trimming took off 1 base at V and 4 bases at J, with 8 bases between the two ends. CDR3 length equals 13 residues. The CDR3 region is CASSQVSGYEQYF. CDR3 sequence (DNA): TGTGCCAGCAGCCAAGTTTCCGGGTACGAGCAGTACTTC.

J is TRBJ2-4 and V is TRBV3-1; tentatively, D is TRBD2 (7 bases). The V and J ends lost 3 bases and 1 base respectively, with 13 bases between them. In germline, CDR1 is LGHDT, CDR2 YNNKEL (reference sequence). The CDR3 has 16 amino acids. The CDR3 sequence is CASSQGGRVAKNIQYF. Here the CDR3 DNA reads TGTGCCAGCAGCCAGGGGGGGCGCGTTGCCAAAAACATTCAGTACTTC.